Reported below is one T cell receptor beta chain. What it binds is not known. The entry originates in a study of cytomegalovirus exposure and HLA in healthy donors. Study-wide results and limits: In terms of immune exposure information, only CMV serostatus was available. The study found most TCR sequences rare, yet found some public TCRs in many donors.

The primer mix had 60 Vbeta and 13 Jbeta primers. Sequencing was performed with immunoSEQ multiplex PCR; in TCRdb, only in-frame clones are kept and a portion is missing. The table records fewer than 200,000 clones, approximately 77% of them present only once. V gave up 0 bases and J gave up 4 bases; unmatched junction bases: 7. There are 16 residues in the CDR3. CDR1 is SNHLY, CDR2 FYNNEI, per germline. This receptor was taken from a male donor in good health and CMV-seropositive. The gene calls are TRBV2 and TRBJ2-5; 8 nucleotides agree with TRBD1. Sequencing input: PBMCs. This chain's CDR3 is CASSEALRGRGETQYF. As DNA, the CDR3 is TGTGCCAGCAGTGAAGCGCTCAGGGGGCGGGGAGAGACCCAGTACTTC. Full variable domain (rest looked up from reference TRBV2 and TRBJ2-5): EPEVTQTPSHQVTQMGQEVILRCVPISNHLYFYWYRQILGQKVEFLVSFYNNEISEKSEIFDDQFSVERPDGSNFTLKIRSTKLEDSAMYFCASSEALRGRGETQYFGPGTRLLVL.